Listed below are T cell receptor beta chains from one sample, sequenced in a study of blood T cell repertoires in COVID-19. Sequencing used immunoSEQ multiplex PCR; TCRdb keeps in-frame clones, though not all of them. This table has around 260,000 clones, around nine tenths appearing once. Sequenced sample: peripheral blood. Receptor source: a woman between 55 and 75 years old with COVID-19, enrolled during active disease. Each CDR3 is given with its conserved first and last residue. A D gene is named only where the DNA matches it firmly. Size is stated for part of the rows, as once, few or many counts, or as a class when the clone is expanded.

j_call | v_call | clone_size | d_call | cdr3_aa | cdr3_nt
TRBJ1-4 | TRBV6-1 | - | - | CASSEATRPAFHEKLFF | TGTGCCAGCAGTGAAGCGACAAGACCGGCCTTCCATGAAAAACTGTTTTTT
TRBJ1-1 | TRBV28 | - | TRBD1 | CASSDRVRTEAFF | TGTGCCAGCAGCGACAGGGTCCGCACTGAAGCTTTCTTT
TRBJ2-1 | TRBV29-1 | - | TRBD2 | CSVEKGASGSSYNEQFF | TGCAGCGTTGAAAAGGGGGCTAGCGGGAGTTCCTACAATGAGCAGTTCTTC
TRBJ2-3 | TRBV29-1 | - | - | CSVDKGKGTDTQYF | TGCAGCGTTGACAAGGGGAAAGGCACAGATACGCAGTATTTT
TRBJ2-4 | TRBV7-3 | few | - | CASSLKSGRGTGVVQYF | TGTGCCAGCAGCTTAAAATCTGGTCGGGGGACTGGGGTTGTTCAGTACTTC
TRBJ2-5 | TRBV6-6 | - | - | CASSYPYTGPGETQYF | TGTGCCAGCAGTTACCCCTACACTGGGCCGGGGGAGACCCAGTACTTC
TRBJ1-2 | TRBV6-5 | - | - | CASKPAAVNYGYTF | TGTGCCAGCAAACCCGCGGCAGTTAACTATGGCTACACCTTC
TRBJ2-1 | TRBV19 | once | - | CASSTSGGTAYNEQFF | TGTGCCAGTAGTACTTCTGGAGGGACGGCATACAATGAGCAGTTCTTC
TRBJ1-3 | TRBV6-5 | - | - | CANPRVGASGNTIYF | TGTGCCAACCCAAGGGTAGGGGCCTCTGGAAACACCATATATTTT
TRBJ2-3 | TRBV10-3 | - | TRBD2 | CAISQTSEGSDTQYF | TGTGCCATCAGCCAGACTAGCGAAGGTTCAGATACGCAGTATTTT
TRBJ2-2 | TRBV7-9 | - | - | CASSPRQTGELFF | TGTGCCAGCAGCCCGCGACAAACCGGGGAGCTGTTTTTT
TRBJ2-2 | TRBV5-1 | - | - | CASRTGVDGELFF | TGCGCCAGCAGAACGGGAGTTGACGGGGAGCTGTTTTTT
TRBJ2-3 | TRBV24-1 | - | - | CATSFSSRDTQYF | TGTGCCACCAGTTTCTCCTCCCGAGATACGCAGTATTTT
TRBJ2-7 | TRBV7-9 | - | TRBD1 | CASSTRQGASSYEQYF | TGTGCCAGCAGCACGAGACAGGGCGCAAGCTCCTACGAGCAGTACTTC
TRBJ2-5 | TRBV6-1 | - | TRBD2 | CASSDGLAGGETQYF | TGTGCCAGCAGTGATGGACTAGCGGGAGGGGAGACCCAGTACTTC
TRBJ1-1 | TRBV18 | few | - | CASSQGDTEAFF | TGTGCCAGCTCACAGGGGGACACTGAAGCTTTCTTT
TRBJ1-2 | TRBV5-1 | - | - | CASSLGTLNYGYTF | TGCGCCAGCAGCCTCGGGACACTTAACTATGGCTACACCTTC
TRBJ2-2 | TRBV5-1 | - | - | CASSGGVAGELFF | TGCGCCAGCAGCGGAGGGGTGGCCGGGGAGCTGTTTTTT
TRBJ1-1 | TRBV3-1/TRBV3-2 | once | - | CASSQVVNTEAFF | TGTGCCAGCAGCCAAGTAGTGAACACTGAAGCTTTCTTT
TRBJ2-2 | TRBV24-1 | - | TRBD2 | CAAAGGQGSANTGELFF | TGTGCCGCCGCGGGGGGGCAAGGCTCCGCGAACACCGGGGAGCTGTTTTTT
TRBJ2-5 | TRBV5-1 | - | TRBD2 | CASSRVAGPQETQYF | TGCGCCAGCAGCCGTGTAGCGGGGCCCCAAGAGACCCAGTACTTC
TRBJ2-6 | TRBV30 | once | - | CAWELSSGANVLTF | TGTGCCTGGGAGTTGAGCTCTGGGGCCAACGTCCTGACTTTC
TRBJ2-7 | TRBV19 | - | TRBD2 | CASSIAGRDYEQYF | TGTGCCAGTAGCATAGCGGGGAGGGACTACGAGCAGTACTTC
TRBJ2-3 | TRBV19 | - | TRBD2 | CASSISSGRVDTQYF | TGTGCCAGTAGTATATCTAGCGGGAGGGTAGATACGCAGTATTTT
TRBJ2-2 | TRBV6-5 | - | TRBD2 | CASASGNLGTGELFF | TGTGCCAGCGCTAGCGGGAATCTGGGCACCGGGGAGCTGTTTTTT
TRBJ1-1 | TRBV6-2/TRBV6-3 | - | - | CASSYSRVSWTEAFF | TGTGCCAGCAGTTACTCGAGGGTTAGCTGGACTGAAGCTTTCTTT
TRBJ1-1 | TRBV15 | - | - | CATSGSNWAGTEAFF | TGTGCCACCAGCGGTTCTAATTGGGCGGGGACTGAAGCTTTCTTT
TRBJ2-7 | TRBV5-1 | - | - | CASSTEGIAYEQYF | TGCGCCAGCAGCACGGAGGGTATAGCCTACGAGCAGTACTTC
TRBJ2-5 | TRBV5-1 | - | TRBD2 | CASSLVRGQETQYF | TGCGCCAGCAGCTTGGTGCGGGGGCAAGAGACCCAGTACTTC
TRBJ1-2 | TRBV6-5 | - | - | CASSYSRGLGYTF | TGTGCCAGCAGTTACTCGCGGGGGCTAGGCTACACCTTC
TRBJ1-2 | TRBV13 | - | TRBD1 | CASRLPGTGGNYGYTF | TGTGCCAGCAGATTGCCCGGGACAGGGGGGAATTATGGCTACACCTTC
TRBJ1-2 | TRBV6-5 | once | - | CASRAGASPNYGYTF | TGTGCCAGCAGAGCGGGCGCTAGCCCTAACTATGGCTACACCTTC
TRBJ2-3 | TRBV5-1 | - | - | CASRLGPRSTDTQYF | TGCGCCAGCAGACTAGGCCCGAGGAGCACAGATACGCAGTATTTT
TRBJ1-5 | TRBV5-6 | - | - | CASSLGGQGNQPQHF | TGTGCCAGCAGCTTGGGGGGGCAGGGCAATCAGCCCCAGCATTTT
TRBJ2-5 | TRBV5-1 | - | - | CASSLESGRETQYF | TGCGCCAGCAGCTTGGAGTCAGGGCGAGAGACCCAGTACTTC
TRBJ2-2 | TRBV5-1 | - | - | CASSQTQGTGELFF | TGCGCCAGCAGCCAAACACAGGGCACCGGGGAGCTGTTTTTT